This T cell receptor beta chain was recorded in a study of T-cell reconstitution after alpha-beta-depleted transplantation in children. This clonotype was observed at least ten times. Unique molecular identifiers were incorporated into the prepared TCRbeta library. TCRdb reprocessed the PCR reads via MiXCR and lists one record per CDR3 protein. The data hold approximately 250,000 distinct CDR3 sequences, with about 9.6% observed a single time. The material was PBMCs from the stem cell graft donor, obtained from the stem cell graft. This clonotype was sampled from a human donor who donated a stem cell graft to a child with SCID.

CDR3 in DNA: TGTGCCAGCTTCTCGGGGTTCGGTGAAAAACTGTTTTTT. This encodes CASFSGFGEKLFF. The chain couples TRBV28 to TRBJ1-4; D gene ambiguous. The CDR3 is 13 amino acids. CDR1 and CDR2 from the germline V gene are MDHEN and SYDVKM. V shed 8 bases and J shed 7 bases, with 14 bases lying between them. Full variable domain (outside the CDR3, taken from reference TRBV28 and TRBJ1-4): DVKVTQSSRYLVKRTGEKVFLECVQDMDHENMFWYRQDPGLGLRLIYFSYDVKMKEKGDIPEGYSVSREKKERFSLILESASTNQTSMYLCASFSGFGEKLFFGSGTQLSVL.